This TCR beta chain was identified in a study of blood T cells in healthy people across ages. PCR was performed a second time for 7 to 11 cycles using a sample-barcoded 5' primer and a J-beta primer mix. All samples yielded 3 million or more CDR3-containing paired-end reads. Via MiXCR, TCRdb re-called the 5' RACE reads, giving one row per CDR3 protein. The table lists around 900,000 distinct CDR3 sequences, about 30% of them singletons. Germline V gives CDR1 SEHNR, CDR2 FQNEAQ (reference sequence). The CDR3 totals 16 residues. Trimming took off 6 bases at V and 0 bases at J, with 14 bases between the two ends. For this clonotype: A much larger clone sits a single nucleotide away, making a read error possible. The conserved phenylalanine or tryptophan is not found at the CDR3 terminus, so this likely reflects a read error.

The chain couples TRBV7-9 to TRBJ2-2; D not certain. The receptor was isolated from a woman older than 75 in good health. The sample taken for sequencing was blood. The CDR3 coding sequence is TGTGCCAGCAGGCGCCGCGAGCCACCGAACACCGGGGAGCTGTTTTGT. It specifies CASRRREPPNTGELFC.